The clone carrying this T cell receptor beta chain has ten or more counts. CDR3-region Arm-PCR and iRepertoire HTBI primers produced the TCR beta libraries. TCRdb reprocessed the multiplex PCR reads via MiXCR and lists one record per CDR3 protein. The sample holds around 450,000 distinct CDR3 sequences, 20% to 25% seen once. This record belongs to a study of regulatory T cells in long-lasting Graves disease. Time point in this sample: persistent/refractory GD, antithyroid drugs over 5 years with positive TRAb. The TCR library was prepared using RNA isolated from PBMCs. EDTA tubes received around 9 milliliters of collected peripheral blood. This receptor was identified in a female donor with Graves disease. The sample in question was peripheral blood mononuclear cells (PBMCs), obtained when the disease was refractory, from a patient treated with antithyroid drugs.

The CDR3 is CASSLLSRQVGNQPQHF. As DNA, the CDR3 is TGTGCCAGCAGTTTACTATCCAGGCAAGTTGGCAATCAGCCCCAGCATTTT. The V and J genes are TRBV28 and TRBJ1-5; no definite D call. The CDR3 sequence is 17 residues long. Trimming removed 2 bases from V and 2 bases from J, with 16 bases in between. The germline gives CDR1 MDHEN, CDR2 SYDVKM.